One sample yielded the 10 T cell receptor beta chains listed below, sequenced in a study of Graves' ophthalmopathy and Graves' hyperthyroidism. Amplification of the TCR beta CDR3 regions used RNA transcripts (as template). RT-PCR with HTBI primers came first, then second-round multiplex PCR. TCRdb used MiXCR to reprocess the multiplex PCR reads, holding one entry per CDR3 protein. The table shows approximately 700,000 distinct CDR3 sequences, with 35% to 45% occurring only once. The sample comprised peripheral blood. Every receptor here comes from an adult man with Graves' ophthalmopathy.

This clonotype was found a few times. The chain has TRBV6-6 and TRBJ2-7; 8 nucleotides match TRBD1. The germline V gene encodes CDR1 MNHNY and CDR2 SVGAGI (reference sequence). After removal of 6 bases from V and 3 bases from J, the junction contained 10 bases not matched to a gene. The CDR3 is made up of 15 amino acids. CDR3 protein: CASSQVLRGLYEQYF. DNA of the CDR3: TGTGCCAGCAGCCAAGTCCTCAGGGGGCTCTACGAGCAGTACTTC.

In this sample, this clonotype turned up a few times. This sequence joins TRBV3-1 and TRBJ1-2; D is ambiguous. V was trimmed by 1 base and J by 0 bases, leaving 12 bases between them. The CDR3 runs 16 residues. CDR1 is LGHDT and CDR2 is YNNKEL in the germline V gene (reference sequence). Here the CDR3 DNA reads TGTGCCAGCAGCCAAGTCGGGGAGACGGCTAACTATGGCTACACCTTC. This translates into CASSQVGETANYGYTF.

The rearrangement joins TRBV24-1 to TRBJ2-5, with no clear D. This CDR3 region has 13 residues. From germline, CDR1 is KGHDR and CDR2 SFDVKD. V lost 4 bases, J lost 0 bases, and 5 bases lay in between. The CDR3 is CATSDPYQETQYF. The CDR3 bases are TGTGCCACCAGTGACCCGTACCAAGAGACCCAGTACTTC.

This clonotype has at least ten counts. The chain employs TRBV13 and TRBJ2-7; D is undetermined. Trimming left V 5 bases short and J 0 bases short, with 11 bases between. CDR1 is PRHDT, CDR2 FYEKMQ, per germline (reference sequence). The CDR3 runs 14 residues. The CDR3, as DNA: TGTGCCAGCAGCCAGAGAAGAGGCTCCTACGAGCAGTACTTC. Translating gives CASSQRRGSYEQYF.

This chain connects TRBV7-6 to TRBJ1-1; D perhaps matches TRBD1 (6 bases). With 4 bases removed from V and 4 bases from J, the gap between germline ends came to 16 bases. The germline gives CDR1 SGHVS, CDR2 FNYEAQ. The CDR3 runs to 15 residues. The CDR3 DNA reads as TGTGCCAGCAGCTCTGAAAGGGGGATGGGCACTGAAGCTTTCTTT. This codes for CASSSERGMGTEAFF.

This clonotype was seen more than once but under ten times. The V call is TRBV25-1, the J call TRBJ2-7; 10 positions match TRBD1. With V trimmed by 6 bases and J by 5 bases, 7 bases remained unmatched. The germline V gene encodes CDR1 MGHDK and CDR2 SYGVNS. The CDR3 sequence is 14 residues long. In nucleotides, the CDR3 is TGTGCCAGCAGCTTCCGGGACAGGGGCCACGAGCAGTACTTC. Translating gives CASSFRDRGHEQYF.

This clonotype was recorded at least ten times. The chain combines TRBV2 with TRBJ1-5; 7 nucleotides agree with TRBD1. CDR3 length equals 16 residues. The junction had 6 bases not matched to a gene; V was cut back by 3 bases and J by 1 base. CDR1 and CDR2 from the germline V gene are SNHLY and FYNNEI. CDR3 in amino acids: CASSDLGGLSNQPQHF. CDR3 DNA: TGTGCCAGCAGTGATTTAGGGGGCTTGAGCAATCAGCCCCAGCATTTT.

This clonotype was counted a single time. One end of the junction fails to match germline, which may point to a read error. The genes are TRBV7-3 and TRBJ1-5; D perhaps matches TRBD1 (6 bases). Germline V gene lookup returns CDR1 SGHTA and CDR2 FQGTGA. The CDR3 runs 14 residues. The DNA of the CDR3 is TGCGCCAGCCGATGGGACGCCCGGGGGGCCTACGAGCATTTT. Translating gives CASRWDARGAYEHF.

The rearrangement joins TRBV5-6 to TRBJ1-3, with D unresolved. CDR1 is SGHDT, CDR2 YYEEEE, per germline. Trimming cost V 0 bases and J 0 bases, with 10 bases left between them. This CDR3 region has 16 residues. CDR3 residues: CASSLGPVTSGNTIYF. The CDR3 bases are TGTGCCAGCAGCTTGGGACCAGTAACCTCTGGAAACACCATATATTTT.

Notes on this clonotype: Given a much more abundant clone one base away, this may be a read error. CDR3 DNA sequence: TGTGCCGGCAGCCATAGACAGGGGTCACTCTACGAGCAGTACTTC. It is translated as CAGSHRQGSLYEQYF. V is TRBV2 and J is TRBJ2-7; 8 bases align to TRBD1. The CDR3 has 15 residues. Per germline, CDR1 SNHLY and CDR2 FYNNEI.